This T cell receptor beta chain was sequenced during a study of yellow fever vaccine responses in identical twins. The study, taken as a whole, reports: Twins' vaccine T cell response reportedly gave the appearance of partial convergence and partial personalization.

Remarks on this clonotype: Its specificity is unknown.

Each CDR3 protein gets one entry after TCRdb re-called the RT-PCR reads with MiXCR. The sample lists approximately 9,600 distinct CDR3 sequences, over 65% seen once, with roughly 2% in the top ten. Trimming took 0 bases from V and 7 from J; bases not matched to a gene: 7. The CDR3 covers 16 residues. CDR1 is SGHTA, CDR2 FQGTGA, per germline. The sequence was collected from a woman aged 18-35 years who received the yellow fever vaccine. The source material was T cells from blood (PBMCs), unsorted or a sorted subset (not recorded which), sampled before or after yellow fever vaccination (not recorded which). This chain uses TRBV7-3 with TRBJ2-7; 12 bases fit TRBD2. The CDR3 protein is CASSLTLAGGPNEQYF. CDR3 coding DNA: TGTGCCAGCAGCTTAACGCTAGCGGGAGGGCCGAATGAGCAGTACTTC.